These T cell receptor beta chains were read from a single sample in a study of cytomegalovirus exposure and HLA in healthy donors. Sequencing was performed with immunoSEQ multiplex PCR; in TCRdb, only in-frame clones are kept and a portion is missing. Of some 160,000 clones listed, under 85% are singletons. Specimen: PBMCs. All receptors come from a woman younger than 45 in good health and CMV-seronegative. The CDR3 runs from the conserved cysteine through the conserved F or W. A D gene is named only where the DNA matches it firmly. Size tells how often a clone was seen (once, few, many) or the class of an expanded clone, and some rows leave it out.

J | size | D | V | CDR3 | DNA
TRBJ2-3 | NA | TRBD2 | TRBV7-3 | CASSLNSGGASDTQYF | TGTGCCAGCAGCTTAAATTCGGGGGGGGCTTCAGATACGCAGTATTTT
TRBJ1-2 | NA | NA | TRBV7-2 | CASSLISIDFYGYTF | TGTGCCAGCAGCTTAATTTCGATAGACTTCTATGGCTACACCTTC
TRBJ1-5 | NA | TRBD1 | TRBV5-5 | CASSRDRSNQPQHF | TGTGCCAGCAGCAGGGACAGGAGCAATCAGCCCCAGCATTTT
TRBJ1-3 | NA | NA | TRBV5-1 | CASSLEPGRGSGNTIYF | TGCGCCAGCAGCTTGGAGCCTGGCAGGGGATCTGGAAACACCATATATTTT
TRBJ2-1 | NA | TRBD2 | TRBV29-1 | CSVEHSGGGYNEQFF | TGCAGCGTTGAACATAGCGGGGGGGGATACAATGAGCAGTTCTTC
TRBJ2-3 | few | TRBD2 | TRBV5-8 | CASSWAGGPTDTQYF | TGTGCCAGCAGCTGGGCGGGGGGGCCTACAGATACGCAGTATTTT
TRBJ1-4 | NA | NA | TRBV27 | CCFDAGSNEKLFF | TGTTGCTTCGATGCAGGGTCAAATGAAAAACTGTTTTTT
TRBJ1-1 | NA | NA | TRBV4-1 | CASSHPSMEGDTEAFF | TGCGCCAGCAGCCACCCGAGTATGGAAGGGGACACTGAAGCTTTCTTT
TRBJ1-3 | NA | TRBD1 | TRBV28 | CASSFGGTAGVGTIYF | TGTGCCAGCAGTTTTGGGGGGACAGCCGGGGTAGGGACCATATATTTT
TRBJ2-7 | NA | TRBD1 | TRBV4-1 | CASSLFPGTAYEQYF | TGCGCCAGCAGCCTGTTTCCCGGGACAGCCTACGAGCAGTACTTC
TRBJ2-1 | NA | TRBD1 | TRBV7-9 | CASSSDRVDEQFF | TGTGCCAGCAGCTCCGACAGGGTCGATGAGCAGTTCTTC
TRBJ1-2 | few | TRBD1 | TRBV6-6 | CASSSGTGHTGYTF | TGTGCCAGCAGTTCCGGGACAGGGCATACTGGCTACACCTTC
TRBJ1-5 | NA | TRBD1 | TRBV30 | CACGQGGNQPQHF | TGTGCCTGCGGACAGGGAGGGAATCAGCCCCAGCATTTT
TRBJ2-7 | few | TRBD1 | TRBV9 | CASSGSDRYYEQYF | TGTGCCAGCAGCGGATCGGACAGGTACTACGAGCAGTACTTC
TRBJ2-3 | NA | TRBD2 | TRBV25-1 | CASSARSGRGPDTQYF | TGTGCCAGCAGTGCCCGTAGCGGGAGAGGGCCAGATACGCAGTATTTT
TRBJ2-7 | NA | TRBD2 | TRBV9 | CASSISGTASYEQYF | TGTGCCAGCAGCATTAGCGGGACCGCCTCCTACGAGCAGTACTTC
TRBJ2-5 | NA | TRBD1 | TRBV5-1 | CASSFQGAGETQYF | TGCGCCAGCAGCTTCCAGGGGGCGGGGGAGACCCAGTACTTC
TRBJ2-1 | NA | NA | TRBV4-3 | CASSPKIYRQRSYNEQFF | TGCGCCAGCAGCCCCAAGATCTATAGACAGCGCTCCTACAATGAGCAGTTCTTC
TRBJ1-1 | NA | NA | TRBV19 | CASGRDRTEAFF | TGTGCCAGTGGCAGGGATAGGACTGAAGCTTTCTTT
TRBJ1-3 | NA | NA | TRBV6-5 | CASSYRGPGGNTIYF | TGTGCCAGCAGTTACCGAGGACCGGGAGGAAACACCATATATTTT
TRBJ1-4 | once | TRBD1 | TRBV5-8 | CASSLRQGGEKLFF | TGTGCCAGCAGCCTGCGACAGGGAGGCGAAAAACTGTTTTTT
TRBJ2-1 | few | TRBD2 | TRBV5-1 | CASREPSGPNEQFF | TGCGCCAGCAGGGAGCCTAGCGGTCCAAATGAGCAGTTCTTC
TRBJ2-1 | NA | NA | TRBV5-1 | CASSEKAGIDNEQFF | TGCGCCAGCAGCGAGAAAGCCGGGATCGACAATGAGCAGTTCTTC
TRBJ2-5 | NA | TRBD2 | TRBV28 | CASSPFSGKDIENQETQYF | TGTGCCAGCAGTCCTTTTAGCGGGAAGGATATTGAGAACCAAGAGACCCAGTACTTC
TRBJ2-7 | NA | TRBD1 | TRBV11-2 | CASSLPRDRPTREQYF | TGTGCCAGCAGCTTACCCCGGGACAGGCCAACCCGCGAGCAGTACTTC
TRBJ2-1 | NA | TRBD2 | TRBV11-3 | CASSARLATYNEQFF | TGTGCCAGCAGCGCCCGACTAGCGACCTACAATGAGCAGTTCTTC
TRBJ2-7 | NA | NA | TRBV18 | CASSRQVSYEQYF | TGTGCCAGCTCAAGACAGGTTTCCTACGAGCAGTACTTC
TRBJ2-5 | few | NA | TRBV28 | CASSYKETQYF | TGTGCCAGCAGTTATAAAGAGACCCAGTACTTC
TRBJ2-7 | NA | TRBD2 | TRBV2 | CASTRLAGSYEQYF | TGTGCCAGCACCAGACTAGCGGGCTCCTACGAGCAGTACTTC
TRBJ1-5 | NA | NA | TRBV4-1 | CASSQDNQGQQPQHF | TGCGCCAGCAGCCAAGATAATCAGGGCCAACAGCCCCAGCATTTT
TRBJ2-3 | NA | TRBD2 | TRBV10-3 | CAISGLAGDTDTQYF | TGTGCCATCAGTGGCCTAGCGGGGGACACAGATACGCAGTATTTT
TRBJ1-1 | NA | NA | TRBV19 | CASSVGLRTEAFF | TGTGCCAGTAGTGTAGGTCTTCGGACTGAAGCTTTCTTT
TRBJ2-1 | once | NA | TRBV7-3 | CASSFHPTRSSYNEQFF | TGTGCCAGCAGCTTCCACCCGACTCGATCCTCCTACAATGAGCAGTTCTTC
TRBJ1-6 | NA | TRBD1 | TRBV7-2 | CASSLVATGGFSPLHF | TGTGCCAGCAGCTTAGTGGCGACAGGGGGATTTTCACCCCTCCACTTT
TRBJ2-7 | NA | TRBD1 | TRBV5-1 | CASSWDRGSSEQYF | TGCGCCAGCAGCTGGGACAGGGGGTCGAGCGAGCAGTACTTC
TRBJ1-1 | few | NA | TRBV7-9 | CASSLVGDIGAFF | TGTGCCAGCAGCTTAGTCGGGGACATTGGGGCTTTCTTT
TRBJ2-3 | NA | TRBD2 | TRBV10-3 | CAISSPPGLAGLAGSTDTQYF | TGTGCCATCAGTTCCCCTCCGGGACTAGCGGGACTGGCCGGGAGCACAGATACGCAGTATTTT